Following are 31 T cell receptor beta chains from one sample sequenced in a study of long-term antiretroviral therapy in people with HIV. The run of the v3.0 immunoSEQ assay was at survey level. Sequenced by immunoSEQ multiplex PCR; TCRdb stores in-frame clones only, minus some. The sample yields over 25,000 clones, 85% to 90% seen once. Sequences were derived from unsorted PBMCs, sampled 0.8 years after starting antiretroviral therapy. The source of these receptors is a young woman with HIV.

The chain uses TRBV27 and TRBJ2-5; 8 nucleotides line up with TRBD2. This CDR3 has 17 residues. V was pared by 5 bases and J by 4 bases, with 15 bases of the junction left unmatched. CDR1 and CDR2 (germline): MNHEY, SMNVEV (reference sequence). The CDR3 region is CASSLTPSGRGAETQYF. The CDR3 coding sequence is TGTGCCAGCAGTCTAACTCCCAGTGGGCGGGGGGCAGAGACCCAGTACTTC.

The chain couples TRBV19 to TRBJ1-6; D is unclear. Germline CDR1 is LNHDA and CDR2 is SQIVND (reference sequence). The CDR3 loop spans 14 amino acids. With 7 bases removed from V and 6 bases from J, the gap between germline ends came to 13 bases. The CDR3 region has the DNA TGTGCCAGTACCTTTGACACCACTAATTCACCCCTCCACTTT. Its protein product is CASTFDTTNSPLHF. The full variable domain, completed using reference TRBV19 and TRBJ1-6, is DGGITQSPKYLFRKEGQNVTLSCEQNLNHDAMYWYRQDPGQGLRLIYYSQIVNDFQKGDIAEGYSVSREKKESFPLTVTSAQKNPTAFYLCASTFDTTNSPLHFGNGTRLTVT.

The chain links TRBV5-6 to TRBJ1-6; D perhaps matches TRBD1 (5 bases). In germline, CDR1 is SGHDT, CDR2 YYEEEE. Trimming took 2 bases from V and 0 from J, leaving 6 bases between them. There are 15 residues in the CDR3. CDR3 region: CASSFGGSYNSPLHF. DNA for the CDR3: TGTGCCAGCAGCTTCGGGGGCTCCTATAATTCACCCCTCCACTTT.

The chain has TRBV30 and TRBJ2-1; no clear D gene. The V end was cut by 0 bases, the J end by 4 bases, with 7 bases between. The CDR3 is 13 residues long. Germline V gene sequence: CDR1 GTSNPN, CDR2 SVGIG (reference sequence). The CDR3 bases are TGTGCCTGGAGTGTAGGTCCTTACAATGAGCAGTTCTTC. Residues: CAWSVGPYNEQFF.

The chain links TRBV27 to TRBJ2-7, with 9 nucleotides matching TRBD1. The junction had 6 bases not matched to a gene; V was cut back by 5 bases and J by 4 bases. Germline CDR1 is MNHEY and CDR2 is SMNVEV (reference sequence). The CDR3 contains 14 residues. The CDR3 region is CASSGQGTPYEQYF. The CDR3, as DNA: TGTGCCAGCAGTGGACAGGGGACCCCTTACGAGCAGTACTTC.

The rearrangement links TRBV29-1 to TRBJ2-2; no clear D. Germline CDR1 SQVTM, CDR2 ANQGSEA. Trimming removed 5 bases at V and 0 bases at J, with 7 bases between. The CDR3 extends over 13 amino acids. The CDR3 sequence: CSVLYSNTGELFF. CDR3 DNA sequence: TGCAGCGTTCTTTACTCGAACACCGGGGAGCTGTTTTTT.

This chain links TRBV6-4 with TRBJ2-3; 10 bases line up with TRBD2. With V trimmed by 2 bases and J by 4 bases, 15 bases remained unmatched. CDR3 length equals 19 residues. Germline loops: CDR1 MRHNA, CDR2 SNTAGT. The CDR3 coding sequence is TGTGCCAGCAGTGACAGGTTTACGTGGACTAGCGGTAACTCAGATACGCAGTATTTT. It specifies CASSDRFTWTSGNSDTQYF.

The chain couples TRBV7-2 to TRBJ2-1; possible D gene TRBD1, 6 bases. The germline gives CDR1 SGHTA, CDR2 FQGNSA. With 4 bases removed from V and 3 bases from J, the gap between germline ends came to 7 bases. The CDR3 totals 13 residues. The DNA for the CDR3 is TGTGCCAGCAGCTCGGACAGCTACAATGAGCAGTTCTTC. Translation: CASSSDSYNEQFF.

The rearrangement joins TRBV6-6 to TRBJ1-2, with D possibly TRBD1 on 6 matching bases. CDR1 is MNHNY, CDR2 SVGAGI, per germline (reference sequence). The CDR3 has 14 residues. V was trimmed by 8 bases and J by 8 bases, leaving 21 bases between them. The CDR3, as DNA: TGTGCCAGCCGACGGTTTGGGGGCCGAGGGGGCTACACCTTC. Its translation: CASRRFGGRGGYTF.

V usage is TRBV6-1 and J usage is TRBJ1-3; D gene ambiguous. Trimming pared 4 bases from V and 3 bases from J, leaving 16 bases between. Per the germline V gene, CDR1 is MNHNS and CDR2 is SASEGT. CDR3 length: 16 amino acids. In DNA form, the CDR3 reads TGTGCCAGCAGTGCCGTACGATGGGGAGATGGAAACACCATATATTTT. Translation: CASSAVRWGDGNTIYF.

This sequence joins TRBV5-1 and TRBJ2-2, with 9 bases identical to TRBD2. CDR3 length: 16 amino acids. Trimming cost V 0 bases and J 7 bases; bases outside gene matches: 7. Germline V lookup: CDR1 SGHRS, CDR2 YFSETQ. The CDR3 DNA follows: TGCGCCAGCAGCTTGGATCCGCGGGGGGGAGACGGGGAGCTGTTTTTT. The encoded protein is CASSLDPRGGDGELFF.

The chain joins TRBV6-6 to TRBJ1-1; possibly TRBD1 for D (5 bases). V shed 5 bases and J shed 12 bases, with 19 bases lying between them. Germline assignment: CDR1 MNHNY and CDR2 SVGAGI (reference sequence). CDR3 length equals 13 residues. Here the CDR3 DNA reads TGTGCCAGCAGTCTCGGGACCTCCATAAACCCTTTCTTT. The encoded protein is CASSLGTSINPFF.

The chain has TRBV11-3 and TRBJ2-7, with unresolved D. The ends were cut back, 0 bases at V and 5 bases at J, with 2 bases in the middle. The CDR3 is 11 amino acids. Germline V gene sequence: CDR1 SGHNT, CDR2 YENEEA. This chain's CDR3 is CASSLDHEQYV. The CDR3 nucleotides are TGTGCCAGCAGCTTAGATCACGAGCAGTACGTC.

The rearrangement joins TRBV6-1 to TRBJ1-1; 8 nucleotides match TRBD1. The CDR3 has 14 amino acids. Germline trimming cut 0 bases from V and 10 bases from J; bases unmatched to any gene: 7. Germline CDR1 MNHNS, CDR2 SASEGT. The CDR3 region is CASSEARAGGLAFF. The CDR3 coding sequence is TGTGCCAGCAGTGAAGCGCGGGCAGGGGGCTTAGCTTTCTTT.

V gene TRBV2 combines with J gene TRBJ1-4; D is ambiguous. V lost 6 bases to trimming and J lost 8 bases, with 13 bases between them. In germline, CDR1 is SNHLY, CDR2 FYNNEI. The length of the CDR3 is 13 residues. CDR3 nucleotide sequence: TGTGCCAGCAGCGCAGGACGCGGCGAAAAACTGTTTTTT. Protein: CASSAGRGEKLFF.

The gene calls are TRBV27 and TRBJ1-6; 8 nucleotides align to TRBD1. This CDR3 is 14 amino acids long. Germline trimming cut 4 bases from V and 7 bases from J; bases unmatched to any gene: 3. CDR1 is MNHEY and CDR2 is SMNVEV in the germline V gene (reference sequence). The DNA of the CDR3 is TGTGCCAGCAGTTGGGACAGGATCAATTCACCCCTCCACTTT. This sequence encodes CASSWDRINSPLHF.

The rearrangement uses TRBV18 and TRBJ2-7; D is uncertain. Germline CDR1 reads KGHSH; CDR2 reads LQKENI. V was clipped by 2 bases and J by 3 bases, with 5 bases between them. The CDR3 extends over 12 amino acids. The CDR3 DNA reads TGTGCCAGCTCACCAGGGTTCTACGAGCAGTACTTC. Translated: CASSPGFYEQYF.

The CDR3 loop is CASSGGAGHLRAYSNQPQHF. For the CDR3, the DNA is TGTGCCAGCAGTGGGGGGGCGGGACACTTGAGAGCCTATAGCAATCAGCCCCAGCATTTT. The chain combines TRBV2 with TRBJ1-5; D is perhaps TRBD1 (6 bases). V lost 4 bases to trimming and J lost 0 bases, with 25 bases between them. This CDR3 contains 20 residues. Per germline, CDR1 SNHLY and CDR2 FYNNEI.

This sequence joins TRBV2 and TRBJ1-6; D remains unclear. V lost 7 bases to trimming and J lost 9 bases, with 10 bases between them. From germline, CDR1 is SNHLY and CDR2 FYNNEI. The CDR3 length is 12 residues. In DNA, the CDR3 is TGTGCCAGCACCACAGAGGGTTCACCCCTCCACTTT. Encoded protein: CASTTEGSPLHF.

The rearrangement uses TRBV30 and TRBJ1-3, with TRBD1 as a possible D gene (5 bases). This CDR3 spans 13 amino acids. Germline loops: CDR1 GTSNPN, CDR2 SVGIG (reference sequence). V was clipped by 2 bases and J by 3 bases, with 8 bases between them. The CDR3: CAWSWGGGNTIYF. In DNA, the CDR3 is TGTGCCTGGAGTTGGGGCGGTGGAAACACCATATATTTT.

The chain has TRBV5-6 and TRBJ1-5, with D unclear. The germline V gene has CDR1 SGHDT and CDR2 YYEEEE. The CDR3 is made up of 14 amino acids. The V and J ends lost 1 base and 5 bases respectively, with 10 bases between them. The CDR3 sequence: CASSLSASYQPQHF. The DNA of the CDR3 is TGTGCCAGCAGCTTGTCTGCTTCGTATCAGCCCCAGCATTTT.

V gene TRBV7-2 combines with J gene TRBJ1-2, with no clear D. Germline CDR1 reads SGHTA; CDR2 reads FQGNSA. The ends were cut back, 4 bases at V and 7 bases at J, with 7 bases in the middle. CDR3 size: 11 residues. CDR3 sequence reads: CASSSFSGYTF. The DNA of the CDR3 is TGTGCCAGCAGCTCCTTTTCTGGCTACACCTTC.

This rearrangement joins TRBV5-5 to TRBJ1-5; weak D call: TRBD1 (6 bases). CDR3 length: 15 residues. Trimming cost V 2 bases and J 2 bases, with 11 bases left between them. Germline V gene lookup returns CDR1 SGHKS and CDR2 YYEKEE (reference sequence). CDR3 nucleotide sequence: TGTGCCAGCAGCTTTAAGGGGGAGGGCAATCAGCCCCAGCATTTT. Amino acids: CASSFKGEGNQPQHF.

V gene TRBV5-8 combines with J gene TRBJ2-3; D is unclear. Per the germline V gene, CDR1 is SGHTS and CDR2 is YDEGEE. The CDR3 has 14 residues. V dropped 4 bases and J dropped 0 bases, with 9 bases sitting between them. The chain's CDR3 is CASSPARSTDTQYF. In nucleotides, the CDR3 is TGTGCCAGCAGCCCCGCCAGGAGCACAGATACGCAGTATTTT. Filled out from reference TRBV5-8 and TRBJ2-3, the complete variable domain reads EAGVTQSPTHLIKTRGQQATLRCSPISGHTSVYWYQQALGLGLQFLLWYDEGEERNRGNFPPRFSGRQFPNYSSELNVNALELEDSALYLCASSPARSTDTQYFGPGTRLTVL.

The V gene is TRBV6-5, the J gene TRBJ1-2; the D is unclear. V gave up 2 bases and J gave up 10 bases, with 8 bases separating them. The germline CDR1 and CDR2 sequences are MNHEY and SVGAGI. The CDR3 sequence is 11 residues long. The CDR3, as DNA: TGTGCCAGCAGTTACATGGGAGACTACACCTTC. Its translation is CASSYMGDYTF.

This clone was observed a handful of times. The J gene is TRBJ1-2, the V gene TRBV30, with 8 bases identical to TRBD1. V lost 4 bases and J lost 6; bases outside the gene matches: 4. Looked up from germline, CDR1 is GTSNPN and CDR2 is SVGIG (reference sequence). The length of the CDR3 is 12 residues. The CDR3 sequence: CAWTGTGNGYTF. The CDR3 region has the DNA TGTGCCTGGACCGGGACAGGAAATGGCTACACCTTC.

With respect to this clone: Other DNA variants within this sample encode the same CDR3. The chain uses TRBV6-6 and TRBJ2-7; D unresolved. V was clipped by 6 bases and J by 2 bases, with 8 bases between them. The CDR3 runs to 12 residues. From germline, CDR1 is MNHNY and CDR2 SVGAGI (reference sequence). Written as DNA, the CDR3 is TGTGCCAGCAGCCCCGATCCCTACGAGCAGTACGTC. Protein sequence: CASSPDPYEQYV.

V and J are TRBV27 and TRBJ2-3; D uncertain. Trimming removed 5 bases from V and 2 bases from J, with 11 bases in between. CDR3 length equals 14 residues. The V gene's germline CDR1 is MNHEY and CDR2 SMNVEV (reference sequence). CDR3 sequence reads: CASSLQAYTDTQYF. The CDR3 DNA reads as TGTGCCAGCAGTCTCCAAGCCTACACAGATACGCAGTATTTT.

The rearrangement joins TRBV18 to TRBJ2-3; D may be TRBD1 or TRBD2 (6 bases each). The V end lost 1 base, the J end lost 0 bases, and 26 bases lay between the germline ends. CDR3 length: 21 amino acids. Germline V gene data show CDR1 as KGHSH and CDR2 as LQKENI. The CDR3 region has the DNA TGTGCCAGCTCACCACTTGTTACGGGGGCGGGGTCATCCCGGAGCACAGATACGCAGTATTTT. It codes for CASSPLVTGAGSSRSTDTQYF.

The chain joins TRBV7-9 to TRBJ2-7, with TRBD1 identical over 9 bases. Germline lookup yields CDR1 SEHNR and CDR2 FQNEAQ (reference sequence). V lost 1 base to trimming and J lost 3 bases; unmatched junction nucleotides: 1. The CDR3 is 14 residues long. The CDR3 bases are TGTGCCAGCAGCTTAGAGGGACAGGGCTACGAGCAGTACGTC. Its translation: CASSLEGQGYEQYV.

V and J are TRBV9 and TRBJ2-3; D is ambiguous. The CDR3 consists of 17 residues. V shed 0 bases and J shed 2 bases, with 16 bases lying between them. In germline, CDR1 is SGDLS, CDR2 YYNGEE. The CDR3 here is CASSVAPGRYFTDTQYF. For the CDR3, the DNA is TGTGCCAGCAGCGTAGCACCAGGCCGCTACTTCACAGATACGCAGTATTTT.